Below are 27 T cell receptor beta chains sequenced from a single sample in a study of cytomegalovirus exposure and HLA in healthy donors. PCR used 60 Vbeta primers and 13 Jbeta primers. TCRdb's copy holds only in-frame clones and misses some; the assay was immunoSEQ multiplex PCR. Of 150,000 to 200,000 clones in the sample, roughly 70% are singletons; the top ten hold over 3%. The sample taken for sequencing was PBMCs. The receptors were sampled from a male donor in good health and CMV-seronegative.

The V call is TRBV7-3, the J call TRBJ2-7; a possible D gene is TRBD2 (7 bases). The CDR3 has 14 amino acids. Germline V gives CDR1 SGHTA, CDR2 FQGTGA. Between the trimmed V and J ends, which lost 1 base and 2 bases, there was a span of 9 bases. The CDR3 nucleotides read TGTGCCAGCAGCTTAAAGGGGGGGGCCTACGAGCAGTACTTC. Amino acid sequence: CASSLKGGAYEQYF.

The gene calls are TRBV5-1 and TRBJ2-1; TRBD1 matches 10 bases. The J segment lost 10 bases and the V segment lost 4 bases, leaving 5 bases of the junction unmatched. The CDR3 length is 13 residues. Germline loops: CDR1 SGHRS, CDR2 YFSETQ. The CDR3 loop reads CASSAGQGDEQFF. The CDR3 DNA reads TGCGCCAGCAGCGCAGGACAGGGGGACGAGCAGTTCTTC.

The CDR3 loop reads CASSSGGNEQYF. DNA of the CDR3: TGTGCCAGCAGTTCTGGCGGGAACGAGCAGTACTTC. The genes are TRBV6-5 and TRBJ2-7; TRBD2 might be the D (6 bases). The CDR3 totals 12 residues. V gave up 4 bases and J gave up 5 bases, with 9 bases separating them. The germline gives CDR1 MNHEY, CDR2 SVGAGI.

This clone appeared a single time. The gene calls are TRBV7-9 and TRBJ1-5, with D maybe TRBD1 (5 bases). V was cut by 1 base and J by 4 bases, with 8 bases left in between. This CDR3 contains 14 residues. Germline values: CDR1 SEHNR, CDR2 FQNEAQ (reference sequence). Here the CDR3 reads CASSLVGGNQPQHF. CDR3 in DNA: TGTGCCAGCAGCTTAGTGGGGGGAAATCAGCCCCAGCATTTT. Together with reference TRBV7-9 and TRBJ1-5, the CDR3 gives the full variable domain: DTGVSQNPRHKITKRGQNVTFRCDPISEHNRLYWYRQTLGQGPEFLTYFQNEAQLEKSRLLSDRFSAERPKGSFSTLEIQRTEQGDSAMYLCASSLVGGNQPQHFGDGTRLSIL.

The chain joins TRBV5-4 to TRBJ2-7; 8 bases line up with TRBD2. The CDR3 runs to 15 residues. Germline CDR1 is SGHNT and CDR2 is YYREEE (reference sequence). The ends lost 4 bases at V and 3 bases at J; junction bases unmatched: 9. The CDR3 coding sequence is TGTGCCAGCAGCCCCGGGGGGGCGGCCTACTACGAGCAGTACTTC. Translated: CASSPGGAAYYEQYF.

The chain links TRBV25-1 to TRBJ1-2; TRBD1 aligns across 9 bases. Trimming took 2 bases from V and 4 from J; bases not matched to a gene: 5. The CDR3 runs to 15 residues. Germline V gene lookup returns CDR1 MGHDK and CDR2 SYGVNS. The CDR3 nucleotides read TGTGCCAGCAGTGAACCGGGACAGGGAGTCTATGGCTACACCTTC. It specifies CASSEPGQGVYGYTF.

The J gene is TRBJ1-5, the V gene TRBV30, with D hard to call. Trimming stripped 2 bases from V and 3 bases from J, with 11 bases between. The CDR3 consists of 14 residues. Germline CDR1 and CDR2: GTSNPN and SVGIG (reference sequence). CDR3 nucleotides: TGTGCCTGGAGTCTCTGGAGTCTCAATCAGCCCCAGCATTTT. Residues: CAWSLWSLNQPQHF.

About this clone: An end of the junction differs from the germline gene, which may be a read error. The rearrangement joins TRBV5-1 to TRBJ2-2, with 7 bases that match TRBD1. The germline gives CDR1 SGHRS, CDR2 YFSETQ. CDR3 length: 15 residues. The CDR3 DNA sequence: TGCGCCAGCAGCACCGGGACAGCAAACATCGGGGAGCTGTTTTTT. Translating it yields CASSTGTANIGELFF.

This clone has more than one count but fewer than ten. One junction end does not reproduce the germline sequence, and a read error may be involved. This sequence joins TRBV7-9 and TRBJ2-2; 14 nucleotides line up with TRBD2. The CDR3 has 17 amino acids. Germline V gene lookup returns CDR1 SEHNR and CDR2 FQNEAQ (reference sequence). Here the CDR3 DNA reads TGTTCCAGCAGCTTAGGGACTAGCGGGAGTCGGGCCGGGGAGCTGTTTTTT. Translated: CSSSLGTSGSRAGELFF. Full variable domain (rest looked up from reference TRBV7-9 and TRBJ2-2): DTGVSQNPRHKITKRGQNVTFRCDPISEHNRLYWYRQTLGQGPEFLTYFQNEAQLEKSRLLSDRFSAERPKGSFSTLEIQRTEQGDSAMYLCSSSLGTSGSRAGELFFGEGSRLTVL.

This CDR3 is CASSFGQPVTAGELFF. CDR3 nucleotide sequence: TGTGCCAGCAGTTTCGGACAGCCCGTTACCGCCGGGGAGCTGTTTTTT. The chain employs TRBV27 and TRBJ2-2; TRBD1 is a possible D gene (6 bases). Germline-derived CDR1 and CDR2 are MNHEY and SMNVEV (reference sequence). The CDR3 spans 16 residues. V dropped 3 bases and J dropped 6 bases, with 17 bases sitting between them.

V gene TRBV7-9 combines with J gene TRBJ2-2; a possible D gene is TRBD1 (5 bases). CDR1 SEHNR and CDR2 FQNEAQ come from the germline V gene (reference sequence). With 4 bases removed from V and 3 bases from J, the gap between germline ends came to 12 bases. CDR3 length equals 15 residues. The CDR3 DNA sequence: TGTGCCAGCAGCTCTAGGGGCGGAGACACCGGGGAGCTGTTTTTT. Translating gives CASSSRGGDTGELFF.

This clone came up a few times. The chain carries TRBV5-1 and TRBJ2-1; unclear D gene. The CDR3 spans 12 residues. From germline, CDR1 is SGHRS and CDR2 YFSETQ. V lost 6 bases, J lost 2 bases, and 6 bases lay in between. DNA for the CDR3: TGCGCCAGCACTGGCCCCTACAATGAGCAGTTCTTC. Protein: CASTGPYNEQFF.

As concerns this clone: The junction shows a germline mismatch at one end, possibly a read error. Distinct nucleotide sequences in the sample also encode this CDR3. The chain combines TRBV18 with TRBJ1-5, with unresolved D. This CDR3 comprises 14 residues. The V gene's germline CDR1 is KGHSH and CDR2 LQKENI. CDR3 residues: CASSPVRSNQPQHF. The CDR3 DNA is TGCGCCAGCTCACCCGTGAGAAGCAATCAGCCCCAGCATTTT.

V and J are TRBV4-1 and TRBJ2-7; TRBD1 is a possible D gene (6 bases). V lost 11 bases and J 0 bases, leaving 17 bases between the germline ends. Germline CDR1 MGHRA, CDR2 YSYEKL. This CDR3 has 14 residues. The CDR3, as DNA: TGCGCCTCGACAGGACGAGGGGCCTCCTACGAGCAGTACTTC. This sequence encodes CASTGRGASYEQYF.

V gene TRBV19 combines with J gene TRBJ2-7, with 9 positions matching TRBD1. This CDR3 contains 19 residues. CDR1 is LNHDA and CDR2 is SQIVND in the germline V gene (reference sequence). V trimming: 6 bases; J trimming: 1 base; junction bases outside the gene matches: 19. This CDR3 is CASSALDRGHLKSSYEQYF. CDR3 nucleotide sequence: TGTGCCAGTAGCGCTTTGGACAGGGGACACCTAAAGTCGTCCTACGAGCAGTACTTC.

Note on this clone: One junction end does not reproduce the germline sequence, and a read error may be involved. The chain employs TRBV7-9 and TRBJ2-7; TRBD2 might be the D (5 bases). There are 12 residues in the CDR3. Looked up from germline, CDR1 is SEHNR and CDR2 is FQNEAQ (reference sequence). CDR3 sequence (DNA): TGTTCCAGCAGCGCAGCGGCATACGAGCAGTACTTC. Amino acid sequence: CSSSAAAYEQYF. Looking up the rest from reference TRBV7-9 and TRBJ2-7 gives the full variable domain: DTGVSQNPRHKITKRGQNVTFRCDPISEHNRLYWYRQTLGQGPEFLTYFQNEAQLEKSRLLSDRFSAERPKGSFSTLEIQRTEQGDSAMYLCSSSAAAYEQYFGPGTRLTVT.

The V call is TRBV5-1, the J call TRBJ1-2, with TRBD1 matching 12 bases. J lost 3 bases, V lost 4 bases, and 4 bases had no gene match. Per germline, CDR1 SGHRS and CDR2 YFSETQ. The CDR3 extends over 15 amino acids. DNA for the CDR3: TGCGCCAGCAGCCGGGACAGGGGGCTGGACTATGGCTACACCTTC. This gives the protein CASSRDRGLDYGYTF.

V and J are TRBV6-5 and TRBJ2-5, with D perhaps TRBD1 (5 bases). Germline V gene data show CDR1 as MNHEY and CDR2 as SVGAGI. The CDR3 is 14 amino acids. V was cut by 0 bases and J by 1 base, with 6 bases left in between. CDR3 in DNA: TGTGCCAGCAGTTACTCAGACAGCCAAGAGACCCAGTACTTC. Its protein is CASSYSDSQETQYF.

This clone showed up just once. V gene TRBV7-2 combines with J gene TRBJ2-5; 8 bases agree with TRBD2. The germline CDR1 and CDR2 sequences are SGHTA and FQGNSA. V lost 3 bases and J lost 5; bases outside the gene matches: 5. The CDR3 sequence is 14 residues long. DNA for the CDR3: TGTGCCAGCAGCTTTAGCGGGATAAGGGAGACCCAGTACTTC. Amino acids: CASSFSGIRETQYF.

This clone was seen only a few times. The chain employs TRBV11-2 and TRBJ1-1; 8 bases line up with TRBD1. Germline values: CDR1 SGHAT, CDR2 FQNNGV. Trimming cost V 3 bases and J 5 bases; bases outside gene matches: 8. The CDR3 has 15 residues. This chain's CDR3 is CASSFAGQGGTEAFF. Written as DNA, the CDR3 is TGTGCCAGCAGCTTCGCCGGACAGGGAGGAACTGAAGCTTTCTTT.

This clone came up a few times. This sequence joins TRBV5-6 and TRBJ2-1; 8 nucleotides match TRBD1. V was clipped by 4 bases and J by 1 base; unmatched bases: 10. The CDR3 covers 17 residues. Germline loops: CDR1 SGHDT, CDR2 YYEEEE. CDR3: CASSPRLGQVSYNEQFF. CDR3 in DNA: TGTGCCAGCAGCCCCCGTTTGGGACAGGTTTCCTACAATGAGCAGTTCTTC.

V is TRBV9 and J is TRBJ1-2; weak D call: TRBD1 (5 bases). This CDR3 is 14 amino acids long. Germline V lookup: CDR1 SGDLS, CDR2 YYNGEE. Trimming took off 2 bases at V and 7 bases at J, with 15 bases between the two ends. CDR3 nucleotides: TGTGCCAGCAGCGTGGGGGACTCCCGGGGTGGCTACACCTTC. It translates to CASSVGDSRGGYTF.

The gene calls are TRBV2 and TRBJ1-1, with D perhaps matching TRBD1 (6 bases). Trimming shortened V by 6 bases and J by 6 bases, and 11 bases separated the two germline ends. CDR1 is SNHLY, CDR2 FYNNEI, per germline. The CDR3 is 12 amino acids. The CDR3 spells CASSQGLPEAFF. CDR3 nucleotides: TGTGCCAGCAGCCAGGGGTTGCCTGAAGCTTTCTTT.

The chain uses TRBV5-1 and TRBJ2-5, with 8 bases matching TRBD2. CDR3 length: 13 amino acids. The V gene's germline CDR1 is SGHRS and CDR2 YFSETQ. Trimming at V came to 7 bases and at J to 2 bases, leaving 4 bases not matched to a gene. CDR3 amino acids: CASWTGGQETQYF. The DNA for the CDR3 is TGCGCCAGCTGGACGGGGGGGCAAGAGACCCAGTACTTC.

The CDR3 DNA sequence: TGCAGCGCCCGGACAGGGGGGCACGAGCAGTTCTTC. As protein: CSARTGGHEQFF. V and J are TRBV29-1 and TRBJ2-1; 10 bases agree with TRBD1. This CDR3 has 12 residues. Losses at the gene ends were 7 bases for V and 10 bases for J; bases not matched to a gene: 7. The germline CDR1 and CDR2 sequences are SQVTM and ANQGSEA.

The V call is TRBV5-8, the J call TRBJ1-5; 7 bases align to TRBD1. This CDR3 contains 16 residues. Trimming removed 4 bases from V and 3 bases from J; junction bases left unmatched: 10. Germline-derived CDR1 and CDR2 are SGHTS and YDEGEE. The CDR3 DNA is TGTGCCAGCAGCACGAGGACAGGCGGTGCCAATCAGCCCCAGCATTTT. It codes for CASSTRTGGANQPQHF.

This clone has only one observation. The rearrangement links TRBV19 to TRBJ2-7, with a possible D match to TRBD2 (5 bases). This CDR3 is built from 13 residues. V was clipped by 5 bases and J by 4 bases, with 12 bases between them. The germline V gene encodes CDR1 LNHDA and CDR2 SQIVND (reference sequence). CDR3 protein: CASSPDSGYEQYF. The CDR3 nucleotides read TGTGCCAGTAGTCCCGATTCGGGGTACGAGCAGTACTTC.